These 15 T cell receptor beta chains came from one sample sequenced in a study of T cell responses to AZD1222 COVID-19 vaccine. Assay: immunoSEQ multiplex PCR; the TCRdb copy retains only in-frame clones and omits some. The data show some 130,000 clones, 75% to 95% seen once. Sequencing was performed on peripheral blood, taken 28 days after the second AZD1222 dose. Receptors originate from an adult who received the AZD1222 COVID-19 vaccine.

The chain recombines TRBV20-1 with TRBJ2-3, with D uncertain. Germline values: CDR1 DFQATT, CDR2 SNEGSKA (reference sequence). This CDR3 contains 11 residues. The V end lost 2 bases, the J end lost 4 bases, and 4 bases lay between the germline ends. Here the CDR3 reads CSARFPDTQYF. As DNA, the CDR3 is TGCAGTGCTAGATTCCCAGATACGCAGTATTTT.

Details on this clone: Germline and junction disagree at one end, which may indicate a read error. This sequence joins TRBV3-1 (or the pseudogene TRBV3-2) and TRBJ1-2; D not certain. Germline CDR1 and CDR2: LGHDT and YNNKEL (reference sequence). This CDR3 spans 14 amino acids. CDR3 amino acids: CASSQEGLPLAMAF. The CDR3 nucleotides are TGTGCCAGCAGCCAAGAAGGCCTCCCGCTGGCGATGGCCTTC.

V is TRBV2 and J is TRBJ1-2; tentative D call: TRBD1 (5 bases). Germline V gene lookup returns CDR1 SNHLY and CDR2 FYNNEI. This CDR3 is built from 14 residues. V lost 7 bases and J 4 bases, leaving 16 bases between the germline ends. This chain's CDR3 is CASTSLFGAYGYTF. The CDR3 nucleotides are TGTGCCAGCACGTCTTTATTTGGGGCCTATGGCTACACCTTC.

V is TRBV6-5 and J is TRBJ1-5; possible D gene TRBD1, 5 bases. The V gene lost 0 bases and the J gene lost 4 bases, with 10 bases spanning the gap. Germline V gives CDR1 MNHEY, CDR2 SVGAGI. The CDR3 contains 15 residues. CDR3 DNA: TGTGCCAGCAGTTACTCAGGGGCAGGGAATCAGCCCCAGCATTTT. Its translation: CASSYSGAGNQPQHF.

The chain links TRBV6-6 to TRBJ2-3; perhaps TRBD2 as D (6 bases). Per the germline V gene, CDR1 is MNHNY and CDR2 is SVGAGI (reference sequence). V lost 4 bases and J 1 base, leaving 12 bases between the germline ends. The CDR3 contains 15 residues. The CDR3 sequence is CASSSPGEGTDTQYF. CDR3 coding DNA: TGTGCCAGCAGTTCACCGGGGGAGGGCACAGATACGCAGTATTTT.

CDR3 amino acids: CASSLRVEAFF. The CDR3 region has the DNA TGTGCCAGTAGTCTAAGGGTTGAAGCTTTCTTT. The rearrangement links TRBV19 to TRBJ1-1, with D hard to call. This CDR3 comprises 11 residues. V was shortened by 5 bases and J by 7 bases, with 8 bases between the two germline ends. The germline V gene encodes CDR1 LNHDA and CDR2 SQIVND (reference sequence).

The V gene is TRBV5-1, the J gene TRBJ2-1; 8 bases are shared with TRBD2. The J segment lost 4 bases and the V segment lost 0 bases, leaving 6 bases of the junction unmatched. This CDR3 is 16 amino acids long. Germline CDR1 reads SGHRS; CDR2 reads YFSETQ. The CDR3 loop reads CASSLEASGPYNEQFF. In nucleotides, the CDR3 is TGCGCCAGCAGCTTGGAGGCTAGCGGGCCGTACAATGAGCAGTTCTTC.

The chain employs TRBV14 and TRBJ1-6; tentatively, D is TRBD1 (5 bases). Germline lookup yields CDR1 SGHDN and CDR2 FVKESK. CDR3 length: 14 amino acids. The V end lost 3 bases, the J end lost 9 bases, and 12 bases lay between the germline ends. Here the CDR3 DNA reads TGTGCCAGCAGCCACGCAGGGAAGGGTTCACCCCTCCACTTT. This sequence encodes CASSHAGKGSPLHF.

The V call is TRBV7-9, the J call TRBJ1-1, with 9 bases that match TRBD1. The CDR3 has 16 amino acids. With V trimmed by 3 bases and J by 0 bases, 5 bases remained unmatched. CDR1 is SEHNR and CDR2 is FQNEAQ in the germline V gene (reference sequence). CDR3 sequence: CASSFRTGAVNTEAFF. Written as DNA, the CDR3 is TGTGCCAGCAGCTTCAGGACAGGGGCGGTGAACACTGAAGCTTTCTTT.

This rearrangement joins TRBV3-1 (or the pseudogene TRBV3-2) to TRBJ2-5, with D uncertain. There are 14 residues in the CDR3. Germline V gene lookup returns CDR1 LGHDT and CDR2 YNNKEL (reference sequence). V gave up 0 bases and J gave up 4 bases, with 9 bases separating them. The DNA for the CDR3 is TGTGCCAGCAGCCAAGAAGGACGGAGAGAGACCCAGTACTTC. The encoded protein is CASSQEGRRETQYF.

This clone has more than one count but fewer than ten. V usage is TRBV7-9 and J usage is TRBJ1-3, with no clear D. Between the trimmed V and J ends, which lost 5 bases and 4 bases, there was a span of 12 bases. The CDR3 covers 14 residues. Germline V gives CDR1 SEHNR, CDR2 FQNEAQ (reference sequence). The CDR3 DNA follows: TGTGCCAGCAGCCGTGAGGTAATCGGAAACACCATATATTTT. It yields the protein CASSREVIGNTIYF.

The DNA of the CDR3 is TGTGCCAGTCACGGAGCGGGAGGCTCGCAGTATTTT. It is translated as CASHGAGGSQYF. The chain is built from TRBV28 and TRBJ2-3; 9 nucleotides align to TRBD2. There are 12 residues in the CDR3. Germline-derived CDR1 and CDR2 are MDHEN and SYDVKM. The ends lost 9 bases at V and 10 bases at J; junction bases unmatched: 8.

The V call is TRBV11-2, the J call TRBJ2-3; 7 nucleotides align to TRBD1. CDR1 is SGHAT, CDR2 FQNNGV, per germline. The CDR3 loop spans 16 amino acids. V trimming: 5 bases; J trimming: 2 bases; junction bases outside the gene matches: 10. As DNA, the CDR3 is TGTGCCAGCAGCCCTGTATCAGGGGGAGTCACAGATACGCAGTATTTT. Translated, it gives CASSPVSGGVTDTQYF.

J is TRBJ1-2 and V is TRBV5-6; tentative D call: TRBD1 (6 bases). V lost 6 bases, J lost 3 bases, and 12 bases lay in between. Germline lookup yields CDR1 SGHDT and CDR2 YYEEEE. The CDR3 spans 13 residues. CDR3 in amino acids: CASTEGGDYGYTF. The DNA of the CDR3 is TGTGCCAGCACTGAGGGGGGTGACTATGGCTACACCTTC.

The rearrangement uses TRBV10-3 and TRBJ1-2; no definite D call. The CDR3 has 12 amino acids. V dropped 0 bases and J dropped 7 bases, with 6 bases sitting between them. Germline loops: CDR1 ENHRY, CDR2 SYGVKD. CDR3 protein: CAISESTVGYTF. The CDR3 DNA reads TGTGCCATCAGTGAGTCGACGGTTGGCTACACCTTC.